This T cell receptor (beta chain) was captured in a study of blood T cells in healthy people across ages. Overall study: Using template switching, researchers captured about one barcoded beta molecule for each two T cells. Study-level findings and limits: Percentage of naive T cells showed a strong correlation with TCR beta diversity. Observed TCR beta diversity per million T cells went down as age went up. This fall followed a roughly linear course with age.

This clonotype came up once. What it binds is unknown. At one end the junction does not follow the germline gene, possibly because of a read error. Per the germline V gene, CDR1 is MNHEY and CDR2 is SVGEGT. The CDR3 totals 11 residues. A J-beta primer mix and a sample-barcoded 5' primer were used in a second PCR of about 7 to 12 cycles. A template-switch adaptor that had 12 random nucleotides put a tag on each cDNA molecule. TCRdb called the 5' RACE reads again in MiXCR, with one record for every CDR3 protein. The sample has 450,000 to 650,000 distinct CDR3 sequences, 24% seen once. These sequences were also reported in another study, on T cells of mothers and their children.

This chain uses TRBV6-2 or TRBV6-3 with TRBJ2-5, with 7 nucleotides matching TRBD1. This TCR derives from a boy younger than 18 in good health. What was sequenced was blood. This CDR3 reads CASTFGQEEFF. The CDR3 DNA reads TGTGCCAGCACCTTCGGACAGGAGGAATTCTTC.